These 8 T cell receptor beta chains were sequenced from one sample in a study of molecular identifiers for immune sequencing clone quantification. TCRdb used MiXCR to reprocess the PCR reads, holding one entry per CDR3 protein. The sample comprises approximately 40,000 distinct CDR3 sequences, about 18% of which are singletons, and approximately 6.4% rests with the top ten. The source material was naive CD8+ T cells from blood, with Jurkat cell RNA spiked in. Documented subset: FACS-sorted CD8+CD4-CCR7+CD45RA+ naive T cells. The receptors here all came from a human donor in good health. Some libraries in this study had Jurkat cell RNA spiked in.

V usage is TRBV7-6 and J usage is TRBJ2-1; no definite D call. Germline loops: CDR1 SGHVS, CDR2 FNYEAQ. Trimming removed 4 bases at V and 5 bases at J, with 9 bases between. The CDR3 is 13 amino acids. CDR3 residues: CASSYTENNEQFF. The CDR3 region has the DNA TGTGCCAGCAGCTATACAGAAAACAATGAGCAGTTCTTC.

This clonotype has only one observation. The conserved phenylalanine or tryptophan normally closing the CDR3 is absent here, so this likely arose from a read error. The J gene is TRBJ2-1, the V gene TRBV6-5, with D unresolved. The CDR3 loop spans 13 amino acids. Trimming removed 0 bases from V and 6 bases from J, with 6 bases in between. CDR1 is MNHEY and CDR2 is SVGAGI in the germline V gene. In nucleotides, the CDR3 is TGTGCCAGCAGTTACTCGCCCCTCAATGAGCAGTTCCTC. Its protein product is CASSYSPLNEQFL.

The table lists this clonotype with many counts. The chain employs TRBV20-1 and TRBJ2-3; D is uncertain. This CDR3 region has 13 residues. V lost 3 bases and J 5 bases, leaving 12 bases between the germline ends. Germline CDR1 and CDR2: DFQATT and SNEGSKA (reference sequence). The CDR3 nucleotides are TGCAGTGCTAGTTCTTCGGTTAGAGATACGCAGTATTTT. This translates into CSASSSVRDTQYF.

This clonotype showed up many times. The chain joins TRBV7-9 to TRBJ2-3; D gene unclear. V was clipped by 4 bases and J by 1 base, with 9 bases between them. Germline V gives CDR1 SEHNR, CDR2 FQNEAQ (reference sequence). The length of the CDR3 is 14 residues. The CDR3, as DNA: TGTGCCAGCAGCTGGGTTAGGGGCACAGATACGCAGTATTTT. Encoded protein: CASSWVRGTDTQYF.

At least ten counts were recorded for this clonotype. CDR3: CASSLATGAGAGKTQYF. The CDR3 DNA is TGTGCCAGCAGCTTAGCGACAGGGGCCGGAGCGGGGAAGACGCAGTATTTT. The genes are TRBV7-9 and TRBJ2-3, with D tentatively TRBD1 (8 bases). This CDR3 contains 17 residues. In germline, CDR1 is SEHNR, CDR2 FQNEAQ (reference sequence). Trimming removed 0 bases from V and 9 bases from J, with 22 bases in between. The full variable domain, completed using reference TRBV7-9 and TRBJ2-3, is DTGVSQNPRHKITKRGQNVTFRCDPISEHNRLYWYRQTLGQGPEFLTYFQNEAQLEKSRLLSDRFSAERPKGSFSTLEIQRTEQGDSAMYLCASSLATGAGAGKTQYFGPGTRLTVL.

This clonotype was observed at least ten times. CDR3 sequence reads: CASSRPFDRTYEQYF. The CDR3 DNA reads as TGTGCCAGCAGCCGCCCCTTCGACAGGACCTACGAGCAGTACTTC. The chain recombines TRBV28 with TRBJ2-7; D is possibly TRBD1 (6 bases). CDR1 and CDR2 (germline): MDHEN, SYDVKM. Trimming took off 6 bases at V and 2 bases at J, with 17 bases between the two ends. The CDR3 is 15 amino acids.

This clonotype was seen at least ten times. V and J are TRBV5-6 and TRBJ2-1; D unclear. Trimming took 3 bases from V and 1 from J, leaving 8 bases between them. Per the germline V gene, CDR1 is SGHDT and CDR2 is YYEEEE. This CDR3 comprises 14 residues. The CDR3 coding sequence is TGTGCCAGCAGCTCCCAAGGTTCCTACAATGAGCAGTTCTTC. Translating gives CASSSQGSYNEQFF.

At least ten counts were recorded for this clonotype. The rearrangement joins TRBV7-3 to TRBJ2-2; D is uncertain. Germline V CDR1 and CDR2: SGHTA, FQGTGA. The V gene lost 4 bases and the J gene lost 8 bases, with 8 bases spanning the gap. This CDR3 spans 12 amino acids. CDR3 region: CASSSVAGELFF. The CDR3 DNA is TGTGCCAGCAGCTCGGTAGCTGGGGAGCTGTTTTTT.